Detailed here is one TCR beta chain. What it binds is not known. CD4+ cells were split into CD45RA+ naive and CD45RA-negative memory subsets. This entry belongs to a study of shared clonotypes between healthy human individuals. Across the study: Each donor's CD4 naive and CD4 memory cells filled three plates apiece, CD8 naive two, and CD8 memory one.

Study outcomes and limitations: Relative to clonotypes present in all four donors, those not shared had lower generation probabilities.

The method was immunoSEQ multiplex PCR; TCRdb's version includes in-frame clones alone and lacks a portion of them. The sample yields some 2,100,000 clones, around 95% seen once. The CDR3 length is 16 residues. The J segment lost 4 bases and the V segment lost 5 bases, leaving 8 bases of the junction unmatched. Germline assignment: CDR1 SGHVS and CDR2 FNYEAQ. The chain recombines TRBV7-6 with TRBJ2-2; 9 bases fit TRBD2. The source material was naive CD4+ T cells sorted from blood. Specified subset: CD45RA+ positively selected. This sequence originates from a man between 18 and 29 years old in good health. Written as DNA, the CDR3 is TGTGCCAGCAGCCAGACTAGCGGCATTAGCACCGGGGAGCTGTTTTTT. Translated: CASSQTSGISTGELFF.